This record covers a single T cell receptor (beta chain). Germline trimming cut 2 bases from V and 10 bases from J; bases unmatched to any gene: 8. Germline loops: CDR1 MNHNS, CDR2 SASEGT. The CDR3 spans 15 residues. This specimen belongs to a study of control samples from healthy donors and cancer patients. Generated by immunoSEQ multiplex PCR, the TCRdb table keeps only in-frame clones and is missing some. The table lists 70,000 to 90,000 clones, around 95% of them singletons, with approximately 6% in the top ten. The sequenced sample consisted of blood. This clonotype originated in a woman in her thirties or forties in good health. The chain combines TRBV6-1 with TRBJ1-4; the match to TRBD1 covers 9 bases. DNA of the CDR3: TGTGCCAGCAGTGAACTACAGGGGGCGTTTGGAAAACTGTTTTTT. Its translation: CASSELQGAFGKLFF.